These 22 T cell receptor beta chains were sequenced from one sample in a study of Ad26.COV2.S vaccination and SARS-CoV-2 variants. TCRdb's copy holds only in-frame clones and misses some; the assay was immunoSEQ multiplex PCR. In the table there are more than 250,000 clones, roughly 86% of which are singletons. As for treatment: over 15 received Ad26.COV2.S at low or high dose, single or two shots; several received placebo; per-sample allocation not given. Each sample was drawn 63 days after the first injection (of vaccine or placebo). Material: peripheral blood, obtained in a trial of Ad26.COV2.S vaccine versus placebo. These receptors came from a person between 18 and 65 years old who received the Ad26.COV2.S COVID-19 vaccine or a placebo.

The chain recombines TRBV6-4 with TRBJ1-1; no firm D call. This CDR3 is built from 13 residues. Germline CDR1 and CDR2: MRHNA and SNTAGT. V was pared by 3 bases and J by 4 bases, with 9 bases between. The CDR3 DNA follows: TGTGCCAGCAGTGAGGCGGGTGGCACTGAAGCTTTCTTT. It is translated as CASSEAGGTEAFF.

The CDR3 sequence: CASRLRDRDYGYTF. The CDR3 bases are TGTGCCAGCAGGCTCCGGGACAGGGACTATGGCTACACCTTC. V usage is TRBV27 and J usage is TRBJ1-2; 9 bases match TRBD1. With V trimmed by 6 bases and J by 3 bases, 5 bases remained unmatched. Germline-derived CDR1 and CDR2 are MNHEY and SMNVEV (reference sequence). The CDR3 runs to 14 residues.

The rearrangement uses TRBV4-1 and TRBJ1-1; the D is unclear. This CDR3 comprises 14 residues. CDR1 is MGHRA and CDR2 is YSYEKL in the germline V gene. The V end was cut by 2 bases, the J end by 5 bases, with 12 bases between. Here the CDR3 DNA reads TGCGCCAGCAGCCAATGGGTCAAAGGGACTGAAGCTTTCTTT. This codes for CASSQWVKGTEAFF.

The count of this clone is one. CDR3 DNA: TGTGCCAGCTCACCGATCGGGACAGGGGGCTCCGAGCAGTACTTC. The encoded protein is CASSPIGTGGSEQYF. V usage is TRBV18 and J usage is TRBJ2-7; 12 bases align to TRBD1. The CDR3 extends over 15 amino acids. The J segment lost 6 bases and the V segment lost 3 bases, leaving 6 bases of the junction unmatched. Germline V CDR1 and CDR2: KGHSH, LQKENI. The full variable domain, completed using reference TRBV18 and TRBJ2-7, is NAGVMQNPRHLVRRRGQEARLRCSPMKGHSHVYWYRQLPEEGLKFMVYLQKENIIDESGMPKERFSAEFPKEGPSILRIQQVVRGDSAAYFCASSPIGTGGSEQYFGPGTRLTVT.

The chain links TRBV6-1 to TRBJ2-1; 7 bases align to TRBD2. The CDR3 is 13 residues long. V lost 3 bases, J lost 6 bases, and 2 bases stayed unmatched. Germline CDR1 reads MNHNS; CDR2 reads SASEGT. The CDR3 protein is CASSDERGNEQFF. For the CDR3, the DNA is TGTGCCAGCAGTGATGAGCGGGGCAATGAGCAGTTCTTC.

The CDR3: CASSWGEDYNSPLHF. The CDR3 coding sequence is TGTGCCAGCAGCTGGGGAGAGGACTATAATTCACCCCTCCACTTT. V is TRBV7-2 and J is TRBJ1-6; D remains unclear. V was clipped by 4 bases and J by 3 bases, with 10 bases between them. CDR1 is SGHTA, CDR2 FQGNSA, per germline. The CDR3 consists of 15 residues.

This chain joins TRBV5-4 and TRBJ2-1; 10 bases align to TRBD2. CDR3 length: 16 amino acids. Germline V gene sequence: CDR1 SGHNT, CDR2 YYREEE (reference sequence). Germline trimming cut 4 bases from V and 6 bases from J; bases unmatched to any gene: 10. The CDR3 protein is CASSATSGTSSNEQFF. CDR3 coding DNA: TGTGCCAGCAGCGCCACTAGCGGGACATCGAGCAATGAGCAGTTCTTC.

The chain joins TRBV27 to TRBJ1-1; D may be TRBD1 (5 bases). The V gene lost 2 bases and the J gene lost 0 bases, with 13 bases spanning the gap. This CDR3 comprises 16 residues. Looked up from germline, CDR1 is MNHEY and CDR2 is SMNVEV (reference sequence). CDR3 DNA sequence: TGTGCCAGCAGTTTAATGGGGGAAGGAGTGAACACTGAAGCTTTCTTT. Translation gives CASSLMGEGVNTEAFF.

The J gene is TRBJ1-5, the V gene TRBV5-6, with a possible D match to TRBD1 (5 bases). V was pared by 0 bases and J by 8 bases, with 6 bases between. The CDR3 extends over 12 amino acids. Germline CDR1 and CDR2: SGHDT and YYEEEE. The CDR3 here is CASSLGGEPQHF. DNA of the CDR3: TGTGCCAGCAGCTTGGGGGGGGAGCCCCAGCATTTT. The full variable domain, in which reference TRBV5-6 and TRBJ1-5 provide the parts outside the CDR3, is DAGVTQSPTHLIKTRGQQVTLRCSPKSGHDTVSWYQQALGQGPQFIFQYYEEEERQRGNFPDRFSGHQFPNYSSELNVNALLLGDSALYLCASSLGGEPQHFGDGTRLSIL.

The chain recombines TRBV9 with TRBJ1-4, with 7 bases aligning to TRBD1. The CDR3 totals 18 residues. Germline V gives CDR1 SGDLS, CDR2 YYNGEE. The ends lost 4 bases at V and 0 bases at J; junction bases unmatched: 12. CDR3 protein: CASSPPRTGSSTNEKLFF. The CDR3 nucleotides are TGTGCCAGCAGCCCGCCTAGGACAGGTTCTTCAACTAATGAAAAACTGTTTTTT.

CDR3 in amino acids: CASGSGGYYNEQFF. CDR3 DNA: TGTGCCAGCGGATCGGGGGGCTACTACAATGAGCAGTTCTTC. This chain uses TRBV7-2 with TRBJ2-1, with D possibly TRBD2 on 7 matching bases. From germline, CDR1 is SGHTA and CDR2 FQGNSA. V was cut by 8 bases and J by 3 bases, with 14 bases left in between. The length of the CDR3 is 14 residues. Full variable domain (remainder filled in from reference TRBV7-2 and TRBJ2-1): GAGVSQSPSNKVTEKGKDVELRCDPISGHTALYWYRQSLGQGLEFLIYFQGNSAPDKSGLPSDRFSAERTGGSVSTLTIQRTQQEDSAVYLCASGSGGYYNEQFFGPGTRLTVL.

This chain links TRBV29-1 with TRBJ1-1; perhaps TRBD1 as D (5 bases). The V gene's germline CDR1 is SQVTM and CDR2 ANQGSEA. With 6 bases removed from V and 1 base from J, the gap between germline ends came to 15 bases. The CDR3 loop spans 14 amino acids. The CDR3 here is CSVGRGNANTEAFF. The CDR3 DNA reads TGCAGCGTCGGACGGGGGAATGCGAACACTGAAGCTTTCTTT.

The CDR3 DNA is TGTGCCAGCAGCGTAGCTACTGAGCGGGGGCGTGAGACCCAGTACTTC. Translated: CASSVATERGRETQYF. The rearrangement uses TRBV9 and TRBJ2-5; 8 nucleotides line up with TRBD2. Trimming removed 0 bases from V and 5 bases from J; junction bases left unmatched: 9. Germline CDR1 SGDLS, CDR2 YYNGEE. There are 16 residues in the CDR3.

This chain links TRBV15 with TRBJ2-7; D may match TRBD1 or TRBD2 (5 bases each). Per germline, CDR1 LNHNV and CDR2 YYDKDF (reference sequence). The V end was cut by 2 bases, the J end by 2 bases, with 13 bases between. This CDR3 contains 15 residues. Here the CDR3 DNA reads TGTGCCACCAGCAGACGGGACGTCGGCCCCTACGAGCAGTACTTC. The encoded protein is CATSRRDVGPYEQYF.

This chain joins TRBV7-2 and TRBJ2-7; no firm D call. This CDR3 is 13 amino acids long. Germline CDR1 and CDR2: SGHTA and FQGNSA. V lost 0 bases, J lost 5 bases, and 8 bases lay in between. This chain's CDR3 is CASSLAGIDEQYF. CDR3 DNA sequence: TGTGCCAGCAGCTTAGCGGGGATAGACGAGCAGTACTTC.

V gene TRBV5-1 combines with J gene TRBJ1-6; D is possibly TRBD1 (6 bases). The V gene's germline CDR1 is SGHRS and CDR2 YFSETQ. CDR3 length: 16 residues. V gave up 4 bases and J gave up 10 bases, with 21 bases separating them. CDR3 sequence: CASSATDGGIGSPLHF. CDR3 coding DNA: TGCGCCAGCAGCGCAACAGATGGGGGCATCGGATCACCCCTCCACTTT.

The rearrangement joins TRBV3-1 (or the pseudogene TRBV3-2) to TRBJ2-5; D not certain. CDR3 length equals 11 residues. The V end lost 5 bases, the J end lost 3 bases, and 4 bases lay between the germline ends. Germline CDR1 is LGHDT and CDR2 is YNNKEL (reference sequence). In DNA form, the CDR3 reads TGTGCCAGCAGCTTAGAAGAGACCCAGTACTTC. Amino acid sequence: CASSLEETQYF.

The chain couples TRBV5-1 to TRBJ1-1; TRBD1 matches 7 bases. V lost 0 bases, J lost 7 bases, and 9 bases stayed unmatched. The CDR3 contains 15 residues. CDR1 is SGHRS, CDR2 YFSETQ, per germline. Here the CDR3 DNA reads TGCGCCAGCAGCTTGGCCACAGGGGAATTCCGTGAAGCTTTCTTT. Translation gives CASSLATGEFREAFF.

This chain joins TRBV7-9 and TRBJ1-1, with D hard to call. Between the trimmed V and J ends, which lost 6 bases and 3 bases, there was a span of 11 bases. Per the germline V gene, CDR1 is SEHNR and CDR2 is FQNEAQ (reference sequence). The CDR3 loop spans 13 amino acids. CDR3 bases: TGTGCCAGCAGGATAACACAGCACACTGAAGCTTTCTTT. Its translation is CASRITQHTEAFF.

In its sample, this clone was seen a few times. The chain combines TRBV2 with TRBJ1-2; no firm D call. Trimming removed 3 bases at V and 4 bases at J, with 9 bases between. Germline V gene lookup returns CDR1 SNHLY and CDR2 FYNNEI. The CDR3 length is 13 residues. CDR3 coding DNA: TGTGCCAGCAGTGAGCAGGCGCCCTATGGCTACACCTTC. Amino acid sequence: CASSEQAPYGYTF.

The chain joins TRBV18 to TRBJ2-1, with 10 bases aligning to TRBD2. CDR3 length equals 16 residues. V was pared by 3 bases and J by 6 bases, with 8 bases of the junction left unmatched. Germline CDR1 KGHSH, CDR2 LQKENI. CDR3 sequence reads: CASSPFELAGANEQFF. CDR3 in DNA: TGTGCCAGCTCACCTTTCGAGCTAGCGGGAGCCAATGAGCAGTTCTTC.

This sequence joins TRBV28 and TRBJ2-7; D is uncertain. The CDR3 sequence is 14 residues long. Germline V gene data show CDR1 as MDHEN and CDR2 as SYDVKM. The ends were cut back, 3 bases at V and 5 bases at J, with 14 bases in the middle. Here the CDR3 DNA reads TGTGCCAGCAGTTTTTCCCTAGAGAGGAACGAGCAGTACTTC. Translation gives CASSFSLERNEQYF.